These 29 T cell receptor beta chains originate from one sample sequenced in a study of blood T cell repertoires in COVID-19. Assay used: immunoSEQ multiplex PCR; TCRdb lists only in-frame clones, some missing. This table has under 200,000 clones, approximately 88% appearing once. Sample: PBMCs or T cells enriched from blood (not recorded which). These TCRs come from a woman aged 60-75 years who had recovered from COVID-19.

The genes are TRBV19 and TRBJ2-1; 8 bases are a match to TRBD2. Germline V gene sequence: CDR1 LNHDA, CDR2 SQIVND (reference sequence). The CDR3 runs to 11 residues. Trimming took 3 bases from V and 15 from J; bases not matched to a gene: 4. Here the CDR3 reads CASSIDGGAFF. In nucleotides, the CDR3 is TGTGCCAGTAGTATCGACGGGGGGGCGTTCTTC. The complete variable domain, with remaining parts taken from reference TRBV19 and TRBJ2-1, reads DGGITQSPKYLFRKEGQNVTLSCEQNLNHDAMYWYRQDPGQGLRLIYYSQIVNDFQKGDIAEGYSVSREKKESFPLTVTSAQKNPTAFYLCASSIDGGAFFGPGTRLTVL.

This clone showed up just once. The rearrangement links TRBV2 to TRBJ2-1, with D perhaps TRBD1 (5 bases). Germline V lookup: CDR1 SNHLY, CDR2 FYNNEI. V was shortened by 6 bases and J by 9 bases, with 12 bases between the two germline ends. CDR3 length: 12 amino acids. The CDR3 DNA reads TGTGCCAGCAGAGAACAGGCAGTTGAGCAGTTCTTC. Its protein is CASREQAVEQFF.

This clone appeared a single time. This chain joins TRBV7-8 and TRBJ1-3, with no clear D. The CDR3 has 17 amino acids. From germline, CDR1 is SGHVS and CDR2 FQNEAQ. V lost 8 bases and J 0 bases, leaving 20 bases between the germline ends. The CDR3 protein is CASQLSRTGFSGNTIYF. The CDR3, as DNA: TGTGCCAGCCAGCTTTCAAGGACGGGATTCTCTGGAAACACCATATATTTT.

This clone was detected once. This chain joins TRBV7-2 and TRBJ2-7, with D perhaps matching TRBD2 (5 bases). V was shortened by 1 base and J by 4 bases, with 8 bases between the two germline ends. Germline lookup yields CDR1 SGHTA and CDR2 FQGNSA. The CDR3 contains 13 residues. The CDR3 DNA reads as TGTGCCAGCAGCTTAGGGCGGACTTACGAGCAGTACTTC. Protein: CASSLGRTYEQYF.

This clone was recorded at least ten times. V is TRBV19 and J is TRBJ1-6, with a possible D match to TRBD1 (6 bases). Germline V gives CDR1 LNHDA, CDR2 SQIVND (reference sequence). The CDR3 extends over 14 amino acids. Trimming removed 5 bases from V and 9 bases from J, with 14 bases in between. The CDR3 DNA reads TGTGCCAGTAGTGGCGGACAGAGAAGTTCACCCCTCCACTTT. This gives the protein CASSGGQRSSPLHF.

The V gene is TRBV6-6, the J gene TRBJ1-3; 7 bases align to TRBD1. The CDR3 extends over 14 amino acids. Germline V gives CDR1 MNHNY, CDR2 SVGAGI (reference sequence). With 10 bases clipped from V and 0 bases from J, the junction kept 6 bases outside the gene matches. In DNA form, the CDR3 reads TGTGCCACCGGGACAGCCACCTCTGGAAACACCATATATTTT. Its protein is CATGTATSGNTIYF.

This clone has only one observation. The rearrangement uses TRBV11-2 and TRBJ2-3; TRBD2 aligns across 9 bases. V lost 5 bases and J lost 8; bases outside the gene matches: 11. The CDR3 runs 15 residues. Looked up from germline, CDR1 is SGHAT and CDR2 is FQNNGV. CDR3 amino acids: CASSPGAGGLGTQYF. The CDR3 region has the DNA TGTGCCAGCAGCCCAGGAGCGGGAGGCTTAGGTACGCAGTATTTT. Full variable domain (remainder filled in from reference TRBV11-2 and TRBJ2-3): EAGVAQSPRYKIIEKRQSVAFWCNPISGHATLYWYQQILGQGPKLLIQFQNNGVVDDSQLPKDRFSAERLKGVDSTLKIQPAKLEDSAVYLCASSPGAGGLGTQYFGPGTRLTVL.

The gene calls are TRBV3-1 (or the pseudogene TRBV3-2) and TRBJ1-6; tentative D call: TRBD1 (6 bases). The CDR3 consists of 14 residues. Per germline, CDR1 LGHDT and CDR2 YNNKEL (reference sequence). The ends were cut back, 1 base at V and 5 bases at J, with 6 bases in the middle. The CDR3 region has the DNA TGTGCCAGCAGCCAAGGGACAGATAATTCACCCCTCCACTTT. Translation gives CASSQGTDNSPLHF.

This clone was seen once. This rearrangement joins TRBV7-9 to TRBJ2-7; possibly TRBD2 for D (5 bases). The germline V and J ends were trimmed by 5 bases and 2 bases, with 19 bases remaining between them. CDR1 SEHNR and CDR2 FQNEAQ come from the germline V gene (reference sequence). There are 16 residues in the CDR3. The CDR3 DNA reads TGTGCCAGCAGCCCCCAAGGAGGCTTAACGACCTACGAGCAGTACTTC. Protein: CASSPQGGLTTYEQYF.

This chain connects TRBV6-5 to TRBJ1-1, with 7 bases that match TRBD1. Germline V lookup: CDR1 MNHEY, CDR2 SVGAGI. The CDR3 is made up of 10 amino acids. V was clipped by 6 bases and J by 8 bases; unmatched bases: 0. The CDR3 coding sequence is TGTGCCAGCAGGGACAGGGAAGCTTTCTTT. It encodes CASRDREAFF.

The chain joins TRBV24-1 to TRBJ1-1; TRBD1 is a possible D gene (5 bases). Germline values: CDR1 KGHDR, CDR2 SFDVKD. Deletions cut 3 bases from V and 9 bases from J, with 10 bases between. The length of the CDR3 is 12 residues. CDR3 DNA: TGTGCCACCAGTGATCCTAGGGGTCAAGCTTTCTTT. Encoded protein: CATSDPRGQAFF.

This sequence joins TRBV9 and TRBJ1-1; D gene uncertain. V lost 4 bases to trimming and J lost 4 bases, with 20 bases between them. CDR1 is SGDLS, CDR2 YYNGEE, per germline. This CDR3 has 16 residues. In DNA form, the CDR3 reads TGTGCCAGCAGCCCCAGATCGTACCAAGGGAGCACTGAAGCTTTCTTT. This gives the protein CASSPRSYQGSTEAFF.

The rearrangement links TRBV25-1 to TRBJ2-2, with TRBD2 as a possible D gene (5 bases). The CDR3 loop spans 14 amino acids. V lost 4 bases and J lost 7, with 13 bases in between. Germline V gene data show CDR1 as MGHDK and CDR2 as SYGVNS. This CDR3 is CASSGTSRGGELFF. The CDR3 region has the DNA TGTGCCAGCAGTGGGACGTCCCGGGGCGGGGAGCTGTTTTTT.

The chain employs TRBV5-5 and TRBJ2-7; D gene uncertain. Germline V gene sequence: CDR1 SGHKS, CDR2 YYEKEE (reference sequence). The ends were cut back, 4 bases at V and 5 bases at J, with 16 bases in the middle. The CDR3 is 14 residues long. The CDR3 bases are TGTGCCAGCAGCCTTGGTTCCTACAGCAACGAGCAGTACTTC. Protein product: CASSLGSYSNEQYF.

This sequence joins TRBV25-1 and TRBJ1-2; D is ambiguous. CDR3 length: 11 amino acids. Germline CDR1 and CDR2: MGHDK and SYGVNS. Trimming removed 6 bases at V and 1 base at J, with 3 bases between. The CDR3, as DNA: TGTGCCAGCAGCCTTAACTATGGCTACACCTTC. Its translation is CASSLNYGYTF.

The V and J genes are TRBV4-1 and TRBJ1-1; TRBD1 matches 8 bases. After removal of 2 bases from V and 4 bases from J, the junction contained 6 bases not matched to a gene. The CDR3 runs 15 residues. Germline CDR1 and CDR2: MGHRA and YSYEKL. The CDR3 sequence is CASSQFGQGRTEAFF. The CDR3 nucleotides read TGCGCCAGCAGCCAATTCGGACAGGGACGCACTGAAGCTTTCTTT.

The chain employs TRBV5-1 and TRBJ2-2; 9 bases match TRBD1. This CDR3 comprises 15 residues. The V gene end was trimmed by 3 bases and the J gene end by 5 bases; junction bases not matched to a gene: 5. Germline assignment: CDR1 SGHRS and CDR2 YFSETQ. CDR3 in DNA: TGCGCCAGCAGCTCGAGGGGACAGGGAACCGGGGAGCTGTTTTTT. This codes for CASSSRGQGTGELFF.

The chain employs TRBV11-2 and TRBJ2-3; 13 bases align to TRBD2. Trimming took 5 bases from V and 3 from J; bases not matched to a gene: 2. Germline assignment: CDR1 SGHAT and CDR2 FQNNGV. There are 15 residues in the CDR3. As DNA, the CDR3 is TGTGCCAGCAGCACACTAGCGGGGGGGACAGATACGCAGTATTTT. Translation: CASSTLAGGTDTQYF.

The V gene is TRBV13, the J gene TRBJ2-3, with a weak D call TRBD2 (5 bases). The germline gives CDR1 PRHDT, CDR2 FYEKMQ (reference sequence). V lost 0 bases and J lost 2, with 12 bases in between. This CDR3 contains 16 residues. CDR3 bases: TGTGCCAGCAGCTTAGGGCTAACGGGAAACACAGATACGCAGTATTTT. It codes for CASSLGLTGNTDTQYF.

The chain carries TRBV5-1 and TRBJ2-5; D perhaps matches TRBD2 (5 bases). The germline CDR1 and CDR2 sequences are SGHRS and YFSETQ. CDR3 size: 14 residues. The germline V and J ends were trimmed by 1 base and 3 bases, with 10 bases remaining between them. CDR3 sequence (DNA): TGCGCCAGCAGCTTGCATTCCGGGGAAGAGACCCAGTACTTC. This translates into CASSLHSGEETQYF.

The V and J genes are TRBV27 and TRBJ1-2; weak D call: TRBD1 (5 bases). Between the trimmed V and J ends, which lost 3 bases and 5 bases, there was a span of 16 bases. This CDR3 comprises 15 residues. CDR1 MNHEY and CDR2 SMNVEV come from the germline V gene (reference sequence). CDR3 region: CASSFLGGAGYGYTF. DNA for the CDR3: TGTGCCAGCAGTTTCTTAGGAGGGGCTGGGTATGGCTACACCTTC.

This sequence joins TRBV11-2 and TRBJ2-5, with unresolved D. The germline gives CDR1 SGHAT, CDR2 FQNNGV. This CDR3 is built from 13 residues. With 3 bases removed from V and 5 bases from J, the gap between germline ends came to 10 bases. In DNA form, the CDR3 reads TGTGCCAGCAGCTTCTCTAGGTTGGAGACCCAGTACTTC. Translating gives CASSFSRLETQYF.

The chain has TRBV9 and TRBJ2-1; 9 bases align to TRBD1. The junction had 2 bases not matched to a gene; V was cut back by 0 bases and J by 4 bases. Germline assignment: CDR1 SGDLS and CDR2 YYNGEE. The CDR3 is 15 residues long. This CDR3 is CASSVAGTGYNEQFF. CDR3 in DNA: TGTGCCAGCAGCGTAGCGGGGACAGGGTACAATGAGCAGTTCTTC.

This clone showed up just once. The chain employs TRBV28 and TRBJ1-1; tentatively, D is TRBD1 (5 bases). The CDR3 length is 14 residues. Germline CDR1 MDHEN, CDR2 SYDVKM. Trimming shortened V by 3 bases and J by 7 bases, and 15 bases separated the two germline ends. CDR3 bases: TGTGCCAGCAGTTTGGCAGGGAGGAGTAGTGAAGCTTTCTTT. Its protein is CASSLAGRSSEAFF.

The rearrangement links TRBV4-1 to TRBJ1-4; D unclear. Looked up from germline, CDR1 is MGHRA and CDR2 is YSYEKL. Trimming removed 0 bases at V and 1 base at J, with 9 bases between. The CDR3 contains 16 residues. In nucleotides, the CDR3 is TGCGCCAGCAGCCAAGATTTTTCAGGAACTAATGAAAAACTGTTTTTT. It is translated as CASSQDFSGTNEKLFF.

The chain recombines TRBV5-1 with TRBJ2-6; TRBD2 is a possible D gene (5 bases). CDR1 SGHRS and CDR2 YFSETQ come from the germline V gene. The CDR3 has 16 residues. V was pared by 6 bases and J by 0 bases, with 13 bases between. The CDR3 region has the DNA TGCGCCAGCAAGGCTAGCCTATCCTCTGGGGCCAACGTCCTGACTTTC. Translation gives CASKASLSSGANVLTF.

The chain recombines TRBV12-5 with TRBJ1-2; 9 nucleotides line up with TRBD1. Germline V CDR1 and CDR2: LGHNT, FRNRAP. This CDR3 spans 13 amino acids. This CDR3 reads CVSSQGAGYGYTF. For the CDR3, the DNA is TGTGTCTCCTCACAGGGGGCCGGCTATGGCTACACCTTC.

The chain combines TRBV10-1 with TRBJ2-2; 12 bases match TRBD1. Trimming removed 4 bases from V and 8 bases from J; junction bases left unmatched: 8. The CDR3 consists of 16 residues. CDR1 is WNHNN and CDR2 is SYGVQD in the germline V gene (reference sequence). As DNA, the CDR3 is TGCGCCAGCAGTGGGGGGACAGGGGGCGCTTCTGGGGAGCTGTTTTTT. Its protein is CASSGGTGGASGELFF.

The chain combines TRBV10-3 with TRBJ2-2; 11 positions match TRBD2. After removal of 1 base from V and 6 bases from J, the junction contained 16 bases not matched to a gene. CDR3 length: 20 residues. Germline V CDR1 and CDR2: ENHRY, SYGVKD. The CDR3 loop is CAISEWTGHRLAGNPGELFF. The CDR3, as DNA: TGTGCCATCAGTGAGTGGACGGGACACCGACTAGCGGGAAACCCCGGGGAGCTGTTTTTT.